One and the same sample provided the 27 T cell receptor beta chains below, sequenced in a study of blood T cell repertoires in COVID-19. Clones were read by immunoSEQ multiplex PCR, and TCRdb kept only the in-frame ones, dropping some. This sample has 200,000 to 250,000 clones; around 87% occur once, and the top ten carry approximately 7.2%. The sample comprised peripheral blood. These receptors originate from a woman in her 70s with active or convalescent COVID-19.

The chain has TRBV6-6 and TRBJ1-2, with a weak D call TRBD1 (6 bases). In germline, CDR1 is MNHNY, CDR2 SVGAGI (reference sequence). The CDR3 length is 14 residues. V lost 6 bases and J 3 bases, leaving 14 bases between the germline ends. The chain's CDR3 is CASSSQGLDYGYTF. For the CDR3, the DNA is TGTGCCAGCAGCTCACAGGGCCTCGACTATGGCTACACCTTC.

This clone was recorded once. The chain uses TRBV11-3 and TRBJ1-1, with 10 nucleotides matching TRBD1. The CDR3 has 15 amino acids. With 4 bases clipped from V and 5 bases from J, the junction kept 7 bases outside the gene matches. Per germline, CDR1 SGHNT and CDR2 YENEEA. CDR3 bases: TGTGCCAGCAGCTCCGGGACAGGGGATCTTACTGAAGCTTTCTTT. It is translated as CASSSGTGDLTEAFF.

V usage is TRBV4-3 and J usage is TRBJ1-6, with D unresolved. This CDR3 contains 13 residues. Germline CDR1 reads LGHNA; CDR2 reads YSLEER. Trimming stripped 0 bases from V and 9 bases from J, with 6 bases between. The CDR3 nucleotides read TGCGCCAGCAGCCAAGATTGGCTTTCACCCCTCCACTTT. Encoded protein: CASSQDWLSPLHF.

V gene TRBV7-2 combines with J gene TRBJ1-3; D remains unclear. This CDR3 comprises 13 residues. Trimming took 1 base from V and 4 from J, leaving 5 bases between them. CDR1 and CDR2 (germline): SGHTA, FQGNSA. In nucleotides, the CDR3 is TGTGCCAGCAGCTTAGAGAGAGGAAACACCATATATTTT. This gives the protein CASSLERGNTIYF.

This chain links TRBV5-1 with TRBJ2-3, with D unresolved. Germline V lookup: CDR1 SGHRS, CDR2 YFSETQ. The ends were cut back, 4 bases at V and 3 bases at J, with 12 bases in the middle. The CDR3 loop spans 14 amino acids. CDR3 loop: CASSPGTETDTQYF. DNA for the CDR3: TGCGCCAGCAGCCCAGGCACCGAGACAGATACGCAGTATTTT.

This chain joins TRBV24-1 and TRBJ1-2; D uncertain. The germline V gene has CDR1 KGHDR and CDR2 SFDVKD. This CDR3 has 12 residues. Trimming removed 4 bases from V and 2 bases from J, with 4 bases in between. CDR3 bases: TGTGCCACCAGTGACTCCAACTATGGCTACACCTTC. Protein product: CATSDSNYGYTF.

This sequence joins TRBV13 and TRBJ2-7; the D gene is possibly TRBD1 (6 bases). This CDR3 spans 14 amino acids. The germline CDR1 and CDR2 sequences are PRHDT and FYEKMQ (reference sequence). Trimming shortened V by 3 bases and J by 2 bases, and 11 bases separated the two germline ends. CDR3 nucleotides: TGTGCCAGCAGCTTGGGGACAACCGCCTACGAGCAGTACTTC. This translates into CASSLGTTAYEQYF.

The chain uses TRBV7-8 and TRBJ2-1; weak D call: TRBD2 (6 bases). V shed 5 bases and J shed 0 bases, with 14 bases lying between them. Germline CDR1 SGHVS, CDR2 FQNEAQ. The CDR3 spans 16 residues. The CDR3 DNA reads as TGTGCCAGCAGCCTGACGGGACTTCTCTCCTACAATGAGCAGTTCTTC. Amino acids: CASSLTGLLSYNEQFF.

The chain uses TRBV5-1 and TRBJ1-1, with 7 bases lining up with TRBD1. The CDR3 extends over 15 amino acids. CDR1 is SGHRS and CDR2 is YFSETQ in the germline V gene. V shed 0 bases, J shed 5 bases, and the junction held 7 bases outside the gene matches. The CDR3 sequence is CASSLGRTGGTEAFF. DNA for the CDR3: TGCGCCAGCAGCTTGGGGAGGACAGGCGGGACTGAAGCTTTCTTT.

J is TRBJ1-2 and V is TRBV12-3 or TRBV12-4; no firm D call. The CDR3 has 12 amino acids. V was pared by 6 bases and J by 8 bases, with 13 bases between. CDR3 amino acids: CASSQAAWGYTF. The CDR3 DNA follows: TGTGCCAGCAGCCAGGCCGCCTGGGGCTACACCTTC.

This rearrangement joins TRBV15 to TRBJ1-5; TRBD1 might be the D (5 bases). The germline V gene encodes CDR1 LNHNV and CDR2 YYDKDF (reference sequence). V shed 0 bases and J shed 1 base, with 10 bases lying between them. This CDR3 comprises 16 residues. This CDR3 is CATSRDEGVSNQPQHF. CDR3 DNA sequence: TGTGCCACCAGCAGAGATGAAGGGGTAAGCAATCAGCCCCAGCATTTT.

This chain connects TRBV5-6 to TRBJ2-2, with 9 bases identical to TRBD1. Per the germline V gene, CDR1 is SGHDT and CDR2 is YYEEEE. This CDR3 has 15 residues. The V and J ends lost 5 bases and 1 base, in that order; junction bases with no gene match: 3. The CDR3 bases are TGTGCCAGCAGTTGGGGACAGGGGAACACCGGGGAGCTGTTTTTT. Translating gives CASSWGQGNTGELFF.

V usage is TRBV7-2 and J usage is TRBJ2-4; TRBD2 matches 8 bases. Germline CDR1 SGHTA, CDR2 FQGNSA. The J segment lost 1 base and the V segment lost 4 bases, leaving 3 bases of the junction unmatched. This CDR3 comprises 15 residues. CDR3: CASSSGGQAKNIQYF. The CDR3 DNA reads TGTGCCAGCAGCTCGGGGGGGCAGGCCAAAAACATTCAGTACTTC.

This chain links TRBV29-1 with TRBJ1-2; 9 positions match TRBD1. The trim removed 5 bases at V and 3 bases at J, leaving 7 bases unmatched. The CDR3 runs 14 residues. The germline V gene encodes CDR1 SQVTM and CDR2 ANQGSEA. The DNA for the CDR3 is TGCAGCGTTCTCCGGACAGGGGCGGACTATGGCTACACCTTC. It translates to CSVLRTGADYGYTF.

V and J are TRBV27 and TRBJ1-1, with a tentative D call TRBD1 (5 bases). The germline V gene has CDR1 MNHEY and CDR2 SMNVEV (reference sequence). V lost 10 bases and J 10 bases, leaving 16 bases between the germline ends. The CDR3 runs to 11 residues. CDR3 protein: CATGGSSGAFF. The DNA for the CDR3 is TGTGCCACCGGGGGAAGTAGTGGAGCTTTCTTT.

The chain has TRBV19 and TRBJ2-5; weak D call: TRBD1 (6 bases). Germline values: CDR1 LNHDA, CDR2 SQIVND (reference sequence). The CDR3 covers 15 residues. The V end was cut by 5 bases, the J end by 5 bases, with 18 bases between. CDR3 DNA: TGTGCCAGTAGTCTCTACAGGGACCTAAGGGAGACCCAGTACTTC. Translating gives CASSLYRDLRETQYF. The complete variable domain, with remaining parts taken from reference TRBV19 and TRBJ2-5, reads DGGITQSPKYLFRKEGQNVTLSCEQNLNHDAMYWYRQDPGQGLRLIYYSQIVNDFQKGDIAEGYSVSREKKESFPLTVTSAQKNPTAFYLCASSLYRDLRETQYFGPGTRLLVL.

The sample holds a few counts of this clone. The sample contains more than one DNA sequence encoding this CDR3. The V call is TRBV6-4, the J call TRBJ1-5; tentative D call: TRBD1 (5 bases). Trimming took 5 bases from V and 2 from J, leaving 7 bases between them. Germline-derived CDR1 and CDR2 are MRHNA and SNTAGT. This CDR3 has 13 amino acids. The CDR3 bases are TGTGCCAGCAGTCCACAGGGCAATCAGCCCCAGCATTTT. Its translation: CASSPQGNQPQHF.

The gene calls are TRBV12-3 or TRBV12-4 and TRBJ1-2; 9 bases are a match to TRBD1. This CDR3 contains 13 residues. V was clipped by 6 bases and J by 6 bases; unmatched bases: 5. The CDR3 sequence is CASRSTGGDGYTF. DNA for the CDR3: TGTGCCAGCAGGTCGACAGGGGGGGATGGCTACACCTTC.

The V gene is TRBV7-2, the J gene TRBJ2-7; D may be TRBD1 (5 bases). Trimming removed 4 bases at V and 3 bases at J, with 10 bases between. The CDR3 runs 13 residues. Germline loops: CDR1 SGHTA, CDR2 FQGNSA. CDR3 DNA: TGTGCCAGCAGCTCCGACAGACTCTACGAGCAGTACTTC. Residues: CASSSDRLYEQYF.

This clone occurred once. V is TRBV6-6 and J is TRBJ2-2; D is perhaps TRBD1 (7 bases). Germline V CDR1 and CDR2: MNHNY, SVGAGI (reference sequence). The CDR3 runs 16 residues. Trimming took 2 bases from V and 2 from J, leaving 12 bases between them. The CDR3 DNA sequence: TGTGCCAGCAGTTACAGACAGGGAGGTAACACCGGGGAGCTGTTTTTT. Protein sequence: CASSYRQGGNTGELFF.

The V gene is TRBV9, the J gene TRBJ2-3; TRBD2 aligns across 9 bases. The germline gives CDR1 SGDLS, CDR2 YYNGEE. J was trimmed by 4 bases and V by 2 bases; bases with no gene match: 14. The CDR3 covers 18 residues. This CDR3 is CASSVDPFLAGLADTQYF. In nucleotides, the CDR3 is TGTGCCAGCAGCGTCGACCCCTTTCTAGCGGGGTTGGCAGATACGCAGTATTTT.

The chain is built from TRBV7-2 and TRBJ1-1; D unresolved. V was pared by 4 bases and J by 6 bases, with 21 bases between. The germline V gene has CDR1 SGHTA and CDR2 FQGNSA. The CDR3 sequence is 16 residues long. In nucleotides, the CDR3 is TGTGCCAGCAGCTCCGATCCTGGGCTCCTTGCCGCTGAAGCTTTCTTT. This codes for CASSSDPGLLAAEAFF.

The V call is TRBV7-3, the J call TRBJ2-2; D perhaps matches TRBD2 (6 bases). The CDR3 covers 18 residues. The germline V gene encodes CDR1 SGHTA and CDR2 FQGTGA. Trimming shortened V by 5 bases and J by 2 bases, and 21 bases separated the two germline ends. The CDR3 loop is CASSQGTRRGVNTGELFF. The DNA for the CDR3 is TGTGCCAGCAGCCAGGGTACGAGGCGGGGTGTTAACACCGGGGAGCTGTTTTTT.

The V and J genes are TRBV6-5 and TRBJ1-6, with D unresolved. The CDR3 sequence is 14 residues long. In germline, CDR1 is MNHEY, CDR2 SVGAGI. Trimming removed 6 bases from V and 0 bases from J, with 6 bases in between. This chain's CDR3 is CASRQSSYNSPLHF. The CDR3 nucleotides read TGTGCCAGCAGACAAAGCTCCTATAATTCACCCCTCCACTTT.

This clone was observed a single time. The CDR3 DNA follows: TGCGCCAGCAGCCGGGACACCCATAGCAATCAGCCCCAGCATTTT. It specifies CASSRDTHSNQPQHF. The chain has TRBV5-1 and TRBJ1-5, with D maybe TRBD1 (6 bases). From germline, CDR1 is SGHRS and CDR2 YFSETQ. The CDR3 contains 15 residues. V dropped 4 bases and J dropped 0 bases, with 11 bases sitting between them.

J is TRBJ1-2 and V is TRBV5-1; weak D call: TRBD1 (5 bases). There are 14 residues in the CDR3. Germline lookup yields CDR1 SGHRS and CDR2 YFSETQ. Trimming shortened V by 1 base and J by 1 base, and 8 bases separated the two germline ends. The CDR3 DNA sequence: TGCGCCAGCAGCTTGCAAGGGGATAACTATGGCTACACCTTC. Protein product: CASSLQGDNYGYTF.

Only one count was recorded for this clone. V is TRBV6-2 or TRBV6-3 and J is TRBJ2-2, with D possibly matching TRBD2 (6 bases). There are 13 residues in the CDR3. The germline V gene has CDR1 MNHEY and CDR2 SVGEGT. Deletions cut 7 bases from V and 9 bases from J, with 15 bases between. This chain's CDR3 is CASTPGGRRELFF. CDR3 nucleotide sequence: TGTGCCAGCACCCCAGGAGGGCGAAGGGAGCTGTTTTTT.